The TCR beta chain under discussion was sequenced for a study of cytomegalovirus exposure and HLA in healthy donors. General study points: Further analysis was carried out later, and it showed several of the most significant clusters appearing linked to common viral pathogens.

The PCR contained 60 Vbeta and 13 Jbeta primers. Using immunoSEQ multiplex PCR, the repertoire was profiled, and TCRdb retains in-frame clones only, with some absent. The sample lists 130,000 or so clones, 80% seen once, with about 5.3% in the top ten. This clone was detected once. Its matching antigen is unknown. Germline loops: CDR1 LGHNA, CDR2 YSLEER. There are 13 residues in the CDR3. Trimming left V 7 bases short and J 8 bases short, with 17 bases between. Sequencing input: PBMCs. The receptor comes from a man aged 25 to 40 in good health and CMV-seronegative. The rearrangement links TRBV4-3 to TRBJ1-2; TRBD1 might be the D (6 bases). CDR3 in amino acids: CASIEGGAKGYTF. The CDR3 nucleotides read TGCGCCAGCATCGAGGGGGGGGCGAAAGGCTACACCTTC.